The 25 T cell receptor beta chains reported below all come from one sample, sequenced in a study of cytomegalovirus exposure and HLA in healthy donors (dated by TCRdb to about 2017). The library was made by the immunoSEQ multiplex PCR assay. The multiplex PCR relied on a mix of 60 forward primers for TCR Vbeta segments and 13 reverse primers for TCR Jbeta segments. In TCRdb, the immuneACCESS table is reduced to in-frame sequences with V and J assigned. These tables do not hold every clone; where another copy was compared, an unresolved V gene accounts for under half, and the others remain unexplained. Present in this sample are roughly 240,000 clones, approximately 84% of which were seen just once. The top ten constitute around 0.23% of the sample. What was sequenced was PBMCs. The source is a girl between 2 and 10 years old in good health and CMV-seronegative.

The chain has TRBV5-1 and TRBJ1-1; 9 bases are a match to TRBD1. Germline values: CDR1 SGHRS, CDR2 YFSETQ. This CDR3 region has 13 residues. Unmatched junction bases numbered 0, after V lost 5 bases and J lost 1 base. The CDR3 loop reads CASRQGANTEAFF. CDR3 coding DNA: TGCGCCAGCAGACAGGGGGCGAACACTGAAGCTTTCTTT.

The rearrangement joins TRBV30 to TRBJ1-6; 7 positions match TRBD1. This CDR3 has 14 amino acids. Germline CDR1 and CDR2: GTSNPN and SVGIG (reference sequence). V shed 2 bases, J shed 7 bases, and the junction held 5 bases outside the gene matches. The CDR3 DNA reads as TGTGCCTGGAGTAGACAGGGTGCCAATTCACCCCTCCACTTT. Its translation is CAWSRQGANSPLHF.

This clone came up once. The chain has TRBV5-4 and TRBJ2-3, with 9 bases matching TRBD1. CDR3 length: 12 residues. With 4 bases clipped from V and 15 bases from J, the junction kept 9 bases outside the gene matches. Germline V gene lookup returns CDR1 SGHNT and CDR2 YYREEE (reference sequence). CDR3 amino acids: CASSGGGTGLYF. CDR3 DNA sequence: TGTGCCAGCAGCGGCGGCGGGACAGGGCTATATTTT.

Notes on this clone: The same CDR3 can be traced to other DNA sequences in this sample. The rearrangement links TRBV7-2 to TRBJ2-3; TRBD2 matches at 8 bases. Germline V lookup: CDR1 SGHTA, CDR2 FQGNSA. This CDR3 comprises 14 residues. V gave up 2 bases and J gave up 4 bases; unmatched junction bases: 2. CDR3 bases: TGTGCCAGCAGCTTACGGGGGGGGGCAGATACGCAGTATTTT. It encodes CASSLRGGADTQYF.

The CDR3 here is CASSAFNSPLHF. DNA for the CDR3: TGTGCCAGCAGCGCCTTCAATTCACCCCTCCACTTT. V usage is TRBV9 and J usage is TRBJ1-6, with D hard to call. Germline V gene sequence: CDR1 SGDLS, CDR2 YYNGEE. The CDR3 has 12 residues. V lost 3 bases and J 7 bases, leaving 5 bases between the germline ends.

The J gene is TRBJ1-1, the V gene TRBV27, with 8 bases lining up with TRBD1. Germline lookup yields CDR1 MNHEY and CDR2 SMNVEV (reference sequence). The CDR3 covers 15 residues. Trimming cost V 9 bases and J 0 bases; bases outside gene matches: 9. CDR3 bases: TGTGCCAGTTCCCCAGGGGGCCTCATGAACACTGAAGCTTTCTTT. This sequence encodes CASSPGGLMNTEAFF.

CDR3 nucleotides: TGTGCCAGCAGCTTGGGATCAGGGGACGCCGGGGAGCTGTTTTTT. Translating gives CASSLGSGDAGELFF. The chain recombines TRBV5-4 with TRBJ2-2; tentatively, D is TRBD1 (6 bases). This CDR3 region has 15 residues. V lost 0 bases and J 6 bases, leaving 12 bases between the germline ends. Germline V lookup: CDR1 SGHNT, CDR2 YYREEE (reference sequence).

The CDR3 sequence: CASSPDRPNTGELFF. The CDR3 bases are TGTGCCAGCAGCCCAGACAGACCGAACACCGGGGAGCTGTTTTTT. The gene calls are TRBV11-2 and TRBJ2-2; tentatively, D is TRBD1 (5 bases). V lost 5 bases to trimming and J lost 0 bases, with 10 bases between them. The germline CDR1 and CDR2 sequences are SGHAT and FQNNGV. The CDR3 is 15 residues long.

The chain employs TRBV30 and TRBJ2-1; 11 positions match TRBD2. Germline assignment: CDR1 GTSNPN and CDR2 SVGIG (reference sequence). J lost 2 bases, V lost 4 bases, and 4 bases had no gene match. The CDR3 runs to 15 residues. The chain's CDR3 is CAWKLAGGPYNEQFF. CDR3 in DNA: TGTGCCTGGAAATTAGCGGGGGGGCCCTACAATGAGCAGTTCTTC.

This sequence joins TRBV10-3 and TRBJ2-5; the D is unclear. The end of the DNA aligns better with TRBJ2-7, so the J call may be wrong. The CDR3 loop spans 13 amino acids. Germline V lookup: CDR1 ENHRY, CDR2 SYGVKD. The CDR3 loop reads CATGYSSRYEQYF. CDR3 sequence (DNA): TGTGCCACCGGGTACTCATCCCGCTACGAGCAGTACTTC.

The J gene is TRBJ2-6, the V gene TRBV5-1; 7 nucleotides align to TRBD1. The trim removed 0 bases at V and 1 base at J, leaving 7 bases unmatched. The CDR3 has 18 amino acids. CDR1 and CDR2 from the germline V gene are SGHRS and YFSETQ. DNA of the CDR3: TGCGCCAGCAGCTTGGGGACAGGCCTATGGTCTGGGGCCAACGTCCTGACTTTC. Its protein product is CASSLGTGLWSGANVLTF.

This sequence joins TRBV2 and TRBJ1-5; maybe TRBD1 (5 bases). The CDR3 loop spans 15 amino acids. Trimming shortened V by 2 bases and J by 2 bases, and 10 bases separated the two germline ends. Looked up from germline, CDR1 is SNHLY and CDR2 is FYNNEI. This chain's CDR3 is CASSEWRDGNQPQHF. In DNA, the CDR3 is TGTGCCAGCAGTGAATGGAGGGACGGCAATCAGCCCCAGCATTTT.

CDR3 region: CASSGDRVKTRNEQFF. The CDR3, as DNA: TGTGCCAGCAGTGGGGACAGGGTAAAAACGCGGAATGAGCAGTTCTTC. This chain uses TRBV6-1 with TRBJ2-1; 9 nucleotides align to TRBD1. The CDR3 has 16 amino acids. V was clipped by 4 bases and J by 7 bases; unmatched bases: 11. Germline CDR1 MNHNS, CDR2 SASEGT.

The chain recombines TRBV6-5 with TRBJ1-2, with TRBD1 matching over 8 bases. Germline V gene sequence: CDR1 MNHEY, CDR2 SVGAGI. Trimming removed 7 bases from V and 4 bases from J; junction bases left unmatched: 5. The CDR3 consists of 13 residues. The CDR3, as DNA: TGTGCCAGCACCCGACAGGGGAGCTATGGCTACACCTTC. This sequence encodes CASTRQGSYGYTF.

V is TRBV30 and J is TRBJ2-1; TRBD2 matches at 9 bases. Germline lookup yields CDR1 GTSNPN and CDR2 SVGIG (reference sequence). Trimming at V came to 4 bases and at J to 0 bases, leaving 10 bases not matched to a gene. This CDR3 region has 17 residues. CDR3 in amino acids: CAWMSPKAGGSYNEQFF. The CDR3, as DNA: TGTGCCTGGATGAGCCCGAAAGCGGGGGGCTCCTACAATGAGCAGTTCTTC.

This clone occurred once. The chain has TRBV5-4 and TRBJ2-5, with TRBD2 identical over 8 bases. With V trimmed by 3 bases and J by 3 bases, 7 bases remained unmatched. The CDR3 sequence is 15 residues long. Per germline, CDR1 SGHNT and CDR2 YYREEE (reference sequence). CDR3 nucleotides: TGTGCCAGCAGCTCCTACGGGACTAGGAAAGAGACCCAGTACTTC. Translation: CASSSYGTRKETQYF.

This chain links TRBV18 with TRBJ2-5; 11 nucleotides align to TRBD2. The CDR3 totals 16 residues. Trimming removed 2 bases from V and 5 bases from J; junction bases left unmatched: 7. Germline V gene lookup returns CDR1 KGHSH and CDR2 LQKENI. DNA for the CDR3: TGTGCCAGCTCACCAAGACTAGCGGGGTTCGGTGAGACCCAGTACTTC. Translated: CASSPRLAGFGETQYF.

The chain carries TRBV2 and TRBJ2-5; D uncertain. Matching the DNA end better, TRBJ2-7 makes the J call doubtful. The CDR3 consists of 10 residues. Per germline, CDR1 SNHLY and CDR2 FYNNEI. CDR3 sequence (DNA): TGTGCCAGTGCCGCCTACGAGCAGTACTTC. Translating gives CASAAYEQYF.

The J gene is TRBJ2-5, the V gene TRBV30, with D hard to call. The ends were cut back, 1 base at V and 4 bases at J, with 10 bases in the middle. The germline gives CDR1 GTSNPN, CDR2 SVGIG (reference sequence). The CDR3 is made up of 13 amino acids. The CDR3 region is CAWSGLFPETQYF. CDR3 in DNA: TGTGCCTGGAGTGGTCTATTCCCAGAGACCCAGTACTTC.

The V call is TRBV6-5, the J call TRBJ2-5; D is ambiguous. This CDR3 has 11 amino acids. Germline assignment: CDR1 MNHEY and CDR2 SVGAGI. V was cut by 7 bases and J by 5 bases, with 8 bases left in between. The CDR3 loop is CASTNGETQYF. The CDR3 nucleotides read TGTGCCAGCACTAACGGGGAGACCCAGTACTTC.

This clone appeared once. The V gene is TRBV11-2, the J gene TRBJ2-5; D gene uncertain. V was shortened by 1 base and J by 9 bases, with 18 bases between the two germline ends. The CDR3 is 15 amino acids. Germline V lookup: CDR1 SGHAT, CDR2 FQNNGV. This CDR3 reads CASSLVETSDIPQYF. For the CDR3, the DNA is TGTGCCAGCAGCTTAGTAGAGACATCCGACATCCCCCAGTACTTC.

V is TRBV6-6 and J is TRBJ1-1; the match to TRBD1 covers 8 bases. With 4 bases clipped from V and 5 bases from J, the junction kept 9 bases outside the gene matches. Germline V gives CDR1 MNHNY, CDR2 SVGAGI (reference sequence). The CDR3 has 15 residues. The CDR3 bases are TGTGCCAGCAGTTCCCGCAGGGGGCGGGGGACTGAAGCTTTCTTT. Protein product: CASSSRRGRGTEAFF.

The chain links TRBV27 to TRBJ2-7; D may be TRBD1 (6 bases). From germline, CDR1 is MNHEY and CDR2 SMNVEV (reference sequence). This CDR3 has 14 amino acids. Trimming took 10 bases from V and 3 from J, leaving 19 bases between them. This chain's CDR3 is CAIQKQDRGYEQYF. CDR3 bases: TGTGCCATCCAGAAGCAGGACAGAGGCTACGAGCAGTACTTC.

The genes are TRBV6-5 and TRBJ2-7; the D gene is possibly TRBD2 (6 bases). Trimming took off 2 bases at V and 0 bases at J, with 8 bases between the two ends. This CDR3 contains 14 residues. Germline-derived CDR1 and CDR2 are MNHEY and SVGAGI. CDR3: CASSYGGASYEQYF. DNA of the CDR3: TGTGCCAGCAGTTACGGAGGGGCCTCCTACGAGCAGTACTTC.

To note about this clone: Within the sample, other DNA sequences also encode this same CDR3. CDR3 sequence (DNA): TGCGCCAGCAGCCTTAGCGGGAGCACAGATACGCAGTATTTT. Translation: CASSLSGSTDTQYF. The chain links TRBV5-1 to TRBJ2-3; TRBD2 agrees at 7 bases. This CDR3 region has 14 residues. CDR1 is SGHRS and CDR2 is YFSETQ in the germline V gene. V was clipped by 4 bases and J by 0 bases; unmatched bases: 2.